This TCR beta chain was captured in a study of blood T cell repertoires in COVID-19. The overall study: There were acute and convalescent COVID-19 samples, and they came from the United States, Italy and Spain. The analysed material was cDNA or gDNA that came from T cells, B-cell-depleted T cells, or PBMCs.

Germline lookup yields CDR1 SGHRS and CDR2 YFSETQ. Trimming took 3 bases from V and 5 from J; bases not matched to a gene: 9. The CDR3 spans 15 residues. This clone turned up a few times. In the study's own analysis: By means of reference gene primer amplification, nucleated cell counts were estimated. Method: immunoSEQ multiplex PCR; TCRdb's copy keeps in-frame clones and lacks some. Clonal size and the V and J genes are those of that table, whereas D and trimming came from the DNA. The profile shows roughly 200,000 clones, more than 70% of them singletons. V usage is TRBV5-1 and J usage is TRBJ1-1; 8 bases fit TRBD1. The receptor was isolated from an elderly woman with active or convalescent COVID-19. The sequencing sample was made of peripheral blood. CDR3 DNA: TGCGCCAGCAGCTGGGGGGGACAGGTAGGAACTGAAGCTTTCTTT. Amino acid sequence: CASSWGGQVGTEAFF.